The rows below give T cell receptor beta chains drawn from one sample of a study of blood T cell repertoires in COVID-19. TCRdb keeps only in-frame clones here, not all; method: immunoSEQ multiplex PCR. Here the sample spans 45,000 to 60,000 clones, 91% being singletons. Specimen: peripheral blood. All receptors come from a man aged 50 or older with acute or convalescent COVID-19. Both conserved end residues are part of each CDR3.

TRBV19 | CASSPRVTTNEKLFF
TRBV5-1 | CASSPLGGEAGELFF
TRBV3-1/TRBV3-2 | CASSQVSSRSTDTQYF
TRBV3-1/TRBV3-2 | CASRGGTGTEQYF
TRBV29-1 | CSVQYRDGYGYTF
TRBV4-1 | CASSQDVGGYSNQPQHF
TRBV24-1 | CATSRGQGSDTQYF
TRBV10-3 | CAISDSGQGGTEAFF
TRBV18 | CASSAGWDTDTQYF
TRBV7-8 | CASSVTGGSAGYTF
TRBV2 | CASSALQGNGYTF
TRBV28 | CASSLEDLGTGNSNQPQHF
TRBV6-5 | CASSLSRGPYYEQYF
TRBV10-3 | CAISEGQGYGYTF
TRBV19 | CASTNLGEVGELFF
TRBV3-1/TRBV3-2 | CASSQGTGGSGYTF
TRBV6-1 | CASSDYRGIVETQYF
TRBV10-2 | CASSESGTGGNYGYTF
TRBV7-8 | CASSLTLGRALTNEKLFF
TRBV14 | CASTMQLARGRPLYEQYF
TRBV19 | CASSAQGQHSNQPQHF
TRBV5-1 | CASSLVSGGEQYF
TRBV2 | CASSEKRGGNTEAFF
TRBV27 | CASSFSGGNSETQYF
TRBV6-5 | CASSPRTGEDGYTF
TRBV19 | CASMRTSGYEQYF
TRBV19 | CASSLPIRTGGNGYTF
TRBV5-8 | CASSFATPQSYEQYF
TRBV21-1 | CASSRNRGQGVFRNQPQHF
TRBV5-1 | CASSWGENSGANVLTF
TRBV19 | CATKDRFRQRGLNEQFF
TRBV7-9 | CASSFRQVVSNQPQHF
TRBV5-1 | CASTQDSVSEQYF
TRBV29-1 | CSVALGVNQPQHF
TRBV13 | CASSSLRTGAVAKNIQYF
TRBV12-3/TRBV12-4 | CASSLRENYEQYF
TRBV7-9 | CASSLGVGTASYEQYF
TRBV6-1 | CASSENRGLGGYTF
TRBV19 | CASREGVFSGNTIYF
TRBV27 | CASSLGEGVFYEQYF
TRBV27 | CASSYRGDTGELFF
TRBV11-2 | CASSPSRGNYGYTF
TRBV3-1/TRBV3-2 | CASSPLAGGTTDTQYF
TRBV18 | CASSPSSGAGELFF
TRBV10-3 | CAISDPDAGLNTKAFF
TRBV7-2 | CASSFTGSYEQYF
TRBV7-8 | CASSSVTGLIYNEQFF
TRBV29-1 | CSVPEGWPGEGRANVLTF
TRBV4-1 | CASSQDVETSGGWFDTQYF
TRBV5-5 | CASSLAGTEYNSPLHF
TRBV24-1 | CATSDNGQGRINEQFF
TRBV19 | CASSDPGQGQGQPQHF
TRBV7-2 | CASSLAPGREYGYTF
TRBV4-1 | CASSQDRQVEAFF
TRBV18 | CASSRVGQTYEQYF
TRBV5-1 | CASSLGRTSGNTIYF
TRBV6-5 | CASSFTGQGAEAFF
TRBV24-1 | CATSDSGTSEQFF
TRBV28 | CASSPTSGGVAYEQYF
TRBV19 | CASTATPGQGTDTQYF